The sequence of this TCR beta chain was determined in a study of OX40 agonist ivuxolimab in advanced cancers. Between the trimmed V and J ends, which lost 5 bases and 0 bases, there was a span of 8 bases. The CDR3 is 14 residues long. Germline CDR1 is PRHDT and CDR2 is FYEKMQ (reference sequence). Data came from immunoSEQ multiplex PCR; TCRdb stores just in-frame clones and leaves some out. This sample has 60,000 to 100,000 clones, with 85% to 95% found just once. The sequence derives from an adult with an advanced solid tumor such as melanoma, head and neck, liver or kidney cancer. Sequencing was performed on CD4+ or CD8+ T cells sorted from blood, taken in a trial of the OX40 agonist ivuxolimab. The chain links TRBV13 to TRBJ1-3, with D hard to call. The CDR3 DNA reads as TGTGCCAGCAGCGGCGTGGACTCTGGAAACACCATATATTTT. Translation: CASSGVDSGNTIYF.